The subject of this entry is one T cell receptor beta chain. This record comes from a study of blood T cell repertoires in COVID-19. The wider study: Sites across the United States, Italy and Spain contributed samples from acute and convalescent COVID-19. T cells, B-cell-depleted T cells, or PBMCs provided the cDNA or gDNA that served as material.

In the authors' workflow: It was from reference gene primer amplification that nucleated cell counts were estimated. The method was immunoSEQ multiplex PCR; TCRdb's version includes in-frame clones alone and lacks a portion of them. V and J calls and clone size are those listed in that table; D and trimming were worked out from the DNA. The repertoire consists of some 46,000 clones, with around 83% occurring once and the leading ten covering 6.1%. Sequencing was performed on peripheral blood. The receptor's source is a woman of 80 years or more with acute or convalescent COVID-19.

The CDR3 DNA follows: TGTGCCAGTAAACCTCAGGGGAACACTGAAGCTTTCTTT. Its translation: CASKPQGNTEAFF. The chain couples TRBV10-3 to TRBJ1-1; maybe TRBD1 (5 bases). The CDR3 is 13 amino acids. Germline CDR1 reads ENHRY; CDR2 reads SYGVKD. Trimming removed 10 bases from V and 1 base from J, with 13 bases in between.